This T cell receptor (beta chain) was obtained from a study of T cell responses to AZD1222 COVID-19 vaccine. Whole-study findings and limits: Donors were chiefly white British, with a greater number of females, and clonal diversity was perhaps underestimated. The peak T cell response came first, and repertoires were sampled only after it. Elevations in Spike-specific TCR breadth and depth followed administration of two AZD1222 doses. At study baseline, merely several AZD1222 recipients were seropositive.

Only in-frame clones appear in the TCRdb table, and some are missing; sequencing was by immunoSEQ multiplex PCR. The sample records around 260,000 clones, 93% being singletons. V lost 3 bases and J lost 2, with 16 bases in between. The CDR3 runs to 15 residues. The germline gives CDR1 DFQATT, CDR2 SNEGSKA (reference sequence). This clone was recorded once. Antigen specificity is unknown. The sequence came from an adult in good health. The chain links TRBV20-1 to TRBJ1-1, with D uncertain. The starting material was peripheral blood, obtained on day 0 of AZD1222 vaccination. The CDR3 coding sequence is TGCAGTGCTAGTGACGGACCGGCAGCTAACACTGAAGCTTTCTTT. Translating gives CSASDGPAANTEAFF.